The T cell receptor beta chain described here comes from a study of cytomegalovirus exposure and HLA in healthy donors (dated by TCRdb to 2016 to 2017). Looking at the study overall: An earlier analysis of approximately 640 of the donors reported 250 to 350 Gb of sequence data and around 110 million unique TCR beta sequences from about 179 million T cells. Roughly 300 gigabases of sequencing data and tens of millions of unique TCR sequences were included in an early release covering about 600 HLA-typed donors. The genetic ancestry cluster associated with self-reported Caucasian donors included around 76% of the roughly 360 genotyped donors. The study aimed to test whether signatures of past pathogen exposure could be identified by cataloging public T cell receptors. Using immunosequencing, the study profiled T cell repertoires from around 670 subjects and related those repertoires to cytomegalovirus serostatus. Besides the first cohort of more than 650 subjects, a separate validation cohort made up of 95 to 150 different subjects was used. To predict cytomegalovirus infection status, the study combined high-throughput TCR immunosequencing, statistical association of individual TCRs with disease status, and machine learning. In a later analysis, previously published TCR beta repertoires from about 670 donors were re-analyzed and high-resolution HLA genotyping was added so that TCR occurrence patterns could be studied. Rather than drawing on any new phenotypic data, the later analysis identified candidate immune exposures from TCR beta sequences and the way those sequences occurred across donors. An earlier analysis of fewer than 700 of the donors applied high-throughput TCR beta sequencing to assess whether each TCR beta V gene segment acted as functional or pseudogenic. Alongside the repertoire data, information on donor age, sex, ethnicity and CMV serostatus was compiled. In a later genetic analysis, genome-wide SNP genotypes for about three fifths of the 666 donors were used, and that subset was treated as a discovery cohort. Every discovery cohort repertoire had been produced on one sequencing platform. HLA typing included class I and class II loci at four-digit resolution. Typing coverage varied by locus: about 620-630 donors for A, B, C, DRB1 and DQB1; approximately 500 for DQA1; about 590 for DPA1; approximately 470 for DPB1. Four to six DR-DQ haplotypes were handled as single units for association and clustering, since linkage in the cohort was strong. Across roughly 420 genotyped donors of the cohort, an average of about 200,000 unique TCR beta nucleotide sequences per donor were sequenced, and roughly 20% of those sequences were non-productive. Broad study findings and their caveats: When HLA alleles, especially DR and DQ, strongly co-occurred, attributing TCR associations to individual alleles was difficult. The authors suggested that the approach could potentially be extended to other disease states and immunological phenotypes. Because the 87-base-pair reads could not distinguish some IMGT-functional V segments, including TRBV6-2 and TRBV6-3, those segments were excluded. In a later analysis, most CMV-associated TCR beta chains were found to appear HLA-restricted, with HLA associations seemingly driven largely by CMV exposure. Several of the top co-occurrence clusters appeared to be linked to parvovirus B19, influenza, CMV and Epstein-Barr virus, according to a later analysis. A later analysis found that HLA-associated TCR beta chains were more clonally expanded and had lower generation probabilities than equally common non-associated chains. Correlated functional status among segregating V segments might be attributable to linkage disequilibrium, but an unknown experimental factor could not be ruled out. An earlier analysis of some 560 of the donors showed that most TCR beta V segments appeared in productive rearrangements either about 90% or about 30% of the time, which broadly matched IMGT annotations. In both the original and validation cohorts, the classifier was reported to diagnose cytomegalovirus status with high specificity and sensitivity. The only immune exposure information available for the cohort was CMV serostatus. In a later analysis, TCR association rates were found to vary across HLA loci, with the most associated TCRs seen for DRB1 alleles and the fewest for HLA-C alleles. V-gene and J-gene trimming of TCR beta chains was associated with a missense DCLRE1C variant in a later genetic analysis, and the association was replicated in an independent cohort. The study listed 164 TCR beta chains as associated with cytomegalovirus. In a later analysis, more than 15,000 TCR beta sequences were associated with specific HLA alleles at a false discovery rate of 0.05. Most TCR sequences were observed very rarely across donors, whereas some public TCRs were present in many individuals. Only TCR beta chains were sequenced in this cohort, and the absence of alpha or paired-chain data limited detectable features. Because counts were too low, 15 to 20 rarely observed V segments, including chromosome 9 orphons, were excluded from the earlier analysis of 500 to 700 of the donors. The presence/absence analyses assumed that sequencing depth was roughly uniform across donors, and that assumption may not be true. A cluster of highly shared sequence variants was judged likely to represent a technical artifact of the sequencing pipeline. Because HLA typing was unavailable for some donors at each locus, only the typed subset was used in association tests. A further reported finding was that TCR beta sequences accurately predicted the HLA-A and HLA-B alleles for most subjects in the first cohort. A few of the identified cytomegalovirus-associated TCR beta chains were confirmed in vitro to be specific for cytomegalovirus antigens. According to a later genetic analysis, donors in an Asian-associated ancestry cluster had fewer N-insertions in productive TCRs than the approximately 690-donor mean.

Libraries came from the immunoSEQ multiplex PCR assay. A mixture of 60 forward primers for TCR Vbeta segments and 13 reverse primers for TCR Jbeta segments was used in the multiplex PCR. The CDR3 region of rearranged TCR beta genes was amplified from genomic DNA with a multiplex PCR assay. The Illumina HiSeq System was used to sequence the amplified TCR beta libraries as 87-base-pair reads. The authors processed their data as follows. A later analysis tallied roughly 76 million unique TCR beta chains across the 550 to 850 repertoires, and roughly 11 million of those chains were shared by two or more donors. Raw reads were error-corrected and collapsed into unique sequences with a nearest-neighbor algorithm that merged closely related sequences to remove PCR and sequencing errors. To assign V, D and J gene segments, CDR3 sequences were aligned to IMGT reference sequences. For a sequence to be retained, a match of at least six nucleotides to both a V gene segment and a J gene segment was required. A rearrangement was called productive if the CDR3 had no stop codons and remained in frame with V and J, and every other rearrangement was called non-productive. Following IMGT convention, CDR3 was defined as the stretch from the second conserved V-encoded cysteine to the conserved J-encoded phenylalanine. Sequences without an unambiguous match to a single V gene segment were excluded from the earlier analysis of about 640 of the donors. In an earlier analysis of 587 of the donors, a V segment was called functional when productive rearrangements were above 56.7%, and segregating when the standard deviation between donors exceeded 5%. A statistical classification framework was built for diagnosing cytomegalovirus status from the catalog of TCR beta chain sequences. A later analysis assigned V and J genes by comparing TCR nucleotide sequences with IMGT/GENE-DB human TR gene sequences. The TCRdist pipeline was used in a later analysis to assign CDR3 sequences and most-parsimonious VDJ recombination scenarios. A later analysis defined each TCR beta chain by its CDR3 amino acid sequence plus V-gene family, and excluded reads lacking a unique V-gene family. As a way to deal with suspected cross-contamination and a sequencing artifact, a later analysis dropped 592 nucleotide sequences that were highly shared and had low generation probability. For each public chain, a later analysis derived a clonal expansion index from normalized ranks of inferred template counts within each repertoire. Generation probabilities in a later analysis came from a VDJ recombination model fitted to out-of-frame rearrangements, and those results were checked against IGoR. In a later analysis, hypergeometric tests were used to score TCR-TCR, TCR-HLA and TCR-CMV co-occurrence, with a repertoire-size bias correction applied to TCR pairs. False discovery rates were estimated in a later analysis by permuting HLA or CMV assignments 20 times. In a later analysis, co-occurring TCRs were grouped using DBSCAN, and TCRdist sequence similarity was added for clustering within HLA-allele-positive subsets. Repertoires with fewer than 30,000 or more than 120,000 public chains were left out of co-occurrence clustering, as were a few repertoires with anomalous nucleotide sharing. TCRdb retrieved this table from immuneACCESS and kept in-frame rearrangements only. Not all clones are present; in checked studies, unresolved V genes account for under half, and no reason is known for the remainder. V and J calls and clone size are as listed in that table; D and trimming were resolved from the DNA. Per the sample table, the count is 35,000 to 45,000 clones. The ten biggest clones cover 5.9% of the sample.

Including the terminal cysteine and phenylalanine, the CDR3 comprises 13 residues. This entry keeps only the CDR3 DNA: 39 bases, framed from base 1. Taken from the germline V gene, the CDR1 and CDR2 loops are MNHNS and SASEGT. Trimming removed 6 bases from V and 4 bases from J, leaving 13 bases between the germline ends. About this clone itself: Its binding antigen is unknown.

The cohort comprised hundreds of healthy bone marrow donors. Cohort members were all nominally healthy when sampled, although unrecorded immune exposures were likely present. CMV serostatus was recorded as positive for roughly 290 and negative for about 50% of the roughly 670 cohort members, whereas no CMV serostatus was recorded for the donor in question. Each donor provided a peripheral blood sample, and peripheral blood mononuclear cells were used for TCR beta sequencing. Genomic DNA was extracted from the blood cell samples with the Qiagen DNeasy Blood Extraction Kit. The specimen sequenced was PBMCs. The rearrangement joined TRBV6-1 to TRBJ2-7, and perhaps TRBD1 as D gene, on 6 matching bases. This sequence originates from a human donor in good health. The CDR3 here reads CASSEGDLYEQYF. The DNA sequence is as follows: TGTGCCAGCAGCGAGGGGGATTTGTACGAGCAGTACTTC.